This T cell receptor beta chain was recovered during a study of CD8+ T cells in alopecia areata. With regard to this clone: Its antigen is unidentified.

cDNA serving as the sequencing template came from extracted, reverse transcribed RNA. Produced via immunoSEQ multiplex PCR; TCRdb's table is partial and in-frame only. The data show 150,000 to 190,000 clones, with around half seen just once and just under 20% held by the top ten. Study-level results: Researchers report lesional scalp, most notably alopecia totalis/universalis, outstripped normal scalp in clonality.

This TCR derives from a human donor with alopecia areata. Material: CD8+ T cells sorted from blood, obtained at week 0.

The CDR3 spells CASSQTGNQPQHF. The CDR3 DNA is TGTGCCAGCAGCCAGACAGGCAATCAGCCCCAGCATTTT. This rearrangement joins TRBV27 to TRBJ1-5, with D possibly matching TRBD1 (5 bases). Trimming took 6 bases from V and 2 from J, leaving 8 bases between them. Germline assignment: CDR1 MNHEY and CDR2 SMNVEV (reference sequence). This CDR3 has 13 amino acids.